These 23 T cell receptor beta chains were all obtained from the same sample, sequenced in a study of cytomegalovirus exposure and HLA in healthy donors. The PCR ran on 60 Vbeta and 13 Jbeta primers. Sequenced by immunoSEQ multiplex PCR; TCRdb stores in-frame clones only, minus some. The table includes about 190,000 clones, approximately 81% detected once. Specimen: PBMCs. Receptors were obtained from a boy under 18 in good health and CMV-seronegative.

V gene TRBV12-5 combines with J gene TRBJ2-3; 10 nucleotides align to TRBD1. Germline CDR1 is LGHNT and CDR2 is FRNRAP. V gave up 7 bases and J gave up 4 bases; unmatched junction bases: 8. The CDR3 extends over 15 amino acids. This chain's CDR3 is CASADGTGEPDTQYF. Written as DNA, the CDR3 is TGTGCTAGTGCCGATGGGACAGGGGAACCAGATACGCAGTATTTT. The full variable domain, rest sourced from reference TRBV12-5 and TRBJ2-3, is DARVTQTPRHKVTEMGQEVTMRCQPILGHNTVFWYRQTMMQGLELLAYFRNRAPLDDSGMPKDRFSAEMPDATLATLKIQPSEPRDSAVYFCASADGTGEPDTQYFGPGTRLTVL.

CDR3 loop: CASSLKPDTQYF. The CDR3, as DNA: TGTGCCAGCTCACTAAAGCCAGATACGCAGTATTTT. The chain has TRBV18 and TRBJ2-3, with D hard to call. Germline lookup yields CDR1 KGHSH and CDR2 LQKENI. V lost 4 bases and J lost 4, with 6 bases in between. The CDR3 runs to 12 residues.

The sample holds a few counts of this clone. This CDR3 is CASSVQSRALDGYTF. The DNA for the CDR3 is TGTGCCAGCAGTGTCCAGTCGCGGGCTTTGGATGGCTACACCTTC. The chain couples TRBV2 to TRBJ1-2, with no clear D. Germline V gives CDR1 SNHLY, CDR2 FYNNEI. This CDR3 spans 15 amino acids. V lost 4 bases, J lost 6 bases, and 18 bases lay in between.

The chain uses TRBV30 and TRBJ2-5; possible D gene TRBD1, 6 bases. The length of the CDR3 is 11 residues. V was pared by 4 bases and J by 4 bases, with 7 bases between. CDR1 and CDR2 from the germline V gene are GTSNPN and SVGIG (reference sequence). The CDR3, as DNA: TGTGCCTGGAAAGGGGGAGAGACCCAGTACTTC. Its protein is CAWKGGETQYF.

This clone was observed a handful of times. The genes are TRBV30 and TRBJ2-1, with a tentative D call TRBD2 (5 bases). V was cut by 0 bases and J by 6 bases, with 18 bases left in between. The CDR3 has 16 residues. Germline CDR1 GTSNPN, CDR2 SVGIG (reference sequence). The CDR3 region has the DNA TGTGCCTGGAGTGTAGCGGTCTCCCTAAAGGGCAATGAGCAGTTCTTC. It specifies CAWSVAVSLKGNEQFF.

This rearrangement joins TRBV29-1 to TRBJ1-1; 7 positions match TRBD1. The V segment lost 7 bases and the J segment 0 bases; nucleotides outside the gene matches: 8. The CDR3 runs 14 residues. Germline loops: CDR1 SQVTM, CDR2 ANQGSEA. Written as DNA, the CDR3 is TGCAGCGCTCCGGGACAGAAGTTGAACACTGAAGCTTTCTTT. Translated, it gives CSAPGQKLNTEAFF.

Here the CDR3 reads CASSPRATNEKLFF. The DNA of the CDR3 is TGTGCCAGCAGCCCTAGAGCAACTAATGAAAAACTGTTTTTT. The chain recombines TRBV7-6 with TRBJ1-4; the D is unclear. The CDR3 extends over 14 amino acids. V dropped 5 bases and J dropped 0 bases, with 7 bases sitting between them. Germline V CDR1 and CDR2: SGHVS, FNYEAQ.

The chain links TRBV7-9 to TRBJ1-5, with 7 bases matching TRBD1. The germline V gene has CDR1 SEHNR and CDR2 FQNEAQ (reference sequence). V gave up 1 base and J gave up 4 bases; unmatched junction bases: 4. This CDR3 is built from 15 residues. The chain's CDR3 is CASSLEGAANQPQHF. For the CDR3, the DNA is TGTGCCAGCAGCTTAGAGGGGGCAGCAAATCAGCCCCAGCATTTT.

The rearrangement joins TRBV14 to TRBJ1-6; TRBD1 aligns across 9 bases. The CDR3 runs 15 residues. CDR1 SGHDN and CDR2 FVKESK come from the germline V gene. The junction had 7 bases not matched to a gene; V was cut back by 3 bases and J by 10 bases. CDR3 coding DNA: TGTGCCAGCAGCCAGGTTACAGGGGGCGGCTCACCCCTCCACTTT. This codes for CASSQVTGGGSPLHF.

The CDR3 bases are TGTGCCTGGAGTCAGGGTGGAGGCAATCAGCCCCAGCATTTT. Translating gives CAWSQGGGNQPQHF. The V and J genes are TRBV30 and TRBJ1-5, with D perhaps matching TRBD1 (5 bases). Trimming removed 2 bases from V and 2 bases from J, with 10 bases in between. This CDR3 has 14 amino acids. CDR1 is GTSNPN and CDR2 is SVGIG in the germline V gene (reference sequence). Together with reference TRBV30 and TRBJ1-5, the CDR3 gives the full variable domain: SQTIHQWPATLVQPVGSPLSLECTVEGTSNPNLYWYRQAAGRGLQLLFYSVGIGQISSEVPQNLSASRPQDRQFILSSKKLLLSDSGFYLCAWSQGGGNQPQHFGDGTRLSIL.

The chain carries TRBV19 and TRBJ1-1, with TRBD1 matching 7 bases. The germline CDR1 and CDR2 sequences are LNHDA and SQIVND (reference sequence). Trimming at V came to 5 bases and at J to 1 base, leaving 7 bases not matched to a gene. The CDR3 length is 15 residues. The CDR3 region is CASSPWTGGNTEAFF. In DNA form, the CDR3 reads TGTGCCAGTAGTCCCTGGACAGGTGGGAACACTGAAGCTTTCTTT.

The chain employs TRBV25-1 and TRBJ2-3; 16 bases are a match to TRBD2. Per the germline V gene, CDR1 is MGHDK and CDR2 is SYGVNS. This CDR3 has 17 amino acids. V gave up 5 bases and J gave up 4 bases; unmatched junction bases: 6. This chain's CDR3 is CASSPGLAGGQSDTQYF. CDR3 nucleotide sequence: TGTGCCAGCAGTCCGGGACTAGCGGGGGGGCAATCAGATACGCAGTATTTT.

This clone was seen a single time. The V call is TRBV6-5, the J call TRBJ2-1; D is unresolved. Per the germline V gene, CDR1 is MNHEY and CDR2 is SVGAGI. The CDR3 runs to 12 residues. With 4 bases removed from V and 16 bases from J, the gap between germline ends came to 17 bases. Here the CDR3 DNA reads TGTGCCAGCAGTTCCGGGTCCCCTAAAGTTTTCTTC. This codes for CASSSGSPKVFF.

This chain connects TRBV14 to TRBJ1-1, with no clear D. The length of the CDR3 is 14 residues. The V end lost 2 bases, the J end lost 1 base, and 8 bases lay between the germline ends. Germline loops: CDR1 SGHDN, CDR2 FVKESK. CDR3 DNA sequence: TGTGCCAGCAGCCAATCGTTCGGGAACACTGAAGCTTTCTTT. Amino acids: CASSQSFGNTEAFF.

This rearrangement joins TRBV28 to TRBJ2-7, with 7 bases lining up with TRBD2. This CDR3 comprises 13 residues. Per the germline V gene, CDR1 is MDHEN and CDR2 is SYDVKM. With V trimmed by 2 bases and J by 3 bases, 1 base remained unmatched. The CDR3: CASSLSGIYEQYF. The CDR3, as DNA: TGTGCCAGCAGTTTAAGCGGGATCTACGAGCAGTACTTC.

This clone was picked up one time. The chain combines TRBV19 with TRBJ2-3; a possible D gene is TRBD2 (7 bases). This CDR3 contains 16 residues. The V gene lost 0 bases and the J gene lost 2 bases, with 12 bases spanning the gap. CDR1 is LNHDA and CDR2 is SQIVND in the germline V gene (reference sequence). The CDR3 protein is CASSIDGGLYTDTQYF. CDR3 DNA: TGTGCCAGTAGTATAGACGGGGGGCTCTACACAGATACGCAGTATTTT.

The chain carries TRBV30 and TRBJ2-7; D remains unclear. The germline V gene has CDR1 GTSNPN and CDR2 SVGIG (reference sequence). The length of the CDR3 is 11 residues. V shed 2 bases and J shed 7 bases, with 9 bases lying between them. CDR3 residues: CAWSPLREQYF. CDR3 coding DNA: TGTGCCTGGAGTCCACTGAGGGAGCAGTACTTC.

The chain carries TRBV5-6 and TRBJ1-2, with D unclear. CDR3 length equals 13 residues. Trimming shortened V by 5 bases and J by 11 bases, and 19 bases separated the two germline ends. Germline loops: CDR1 SGHDT, CDR2 YYEEEE. This CDR3 is CASSPKEAYRYTF. The CDR3 DNA sequence: TGTGCCAGCAGTCCGAAAGAGGCCTATAGGTACACCTTC.

The chain links TRBV5-1 to TRBJ1-1; D is possibly TRBD1 (6 bases). The germline CDR1 and CDR2 sequences are SGHRS and YFSETQ. The CDR3 covers 16 residues. V lost 1 base and J 6 bases, leaving 19 bases between the germline ends. The CDR3 region is CASSLKTQGRGSEAFF. CDR3 in DNA: TGCGCCAGCAGCTTGAAAACACAGGGTAGGGGGTCTGAAGCTTTCTTT.

The chain employs TRBV29-1 and TRBJ2-1; 11 bases are a match to TRBD2. CDR3 size: 14 residues. V was clipped by 6 bases and J by 7 bases; unmatched bases: 8. Per germline, CDR1 SQVTM and CDR2 ANQGSEA. CDR3 loop: CSVQLAGGWNEQFF. The DNA of the CDR3 is TGCAGCGTCCAGCTAGCGGGGGGTTGGAATGAGCAGTTCTTC.

V is TRBV21-1 and J is TRBJ2-5; TRBD1 is the table's D call, not checked against the DNA. TRBV21-1 corresponds to a pseudogene. The CDR3 consists of 17 residues. CDR3 in amino acids: CASSKETGGSPKETQYF. Here the CDR3 DNA reads TGTGCCAGCAGCAAAGAGACAGGGGGTTCCCCCAAAGAGACCCAGTACTTC.

The chain uses TRBV5-1 and TRBJ1-4; possible D gene TRBD1, 6 bases. Germline V gene sequence: CDR1 SGHRS, CDR2 YFSETQ. The CDR3 length is 14 residues. V lost 3 bases to trimming and J lost 5 bases, with 11 bases between them. CDR3 amino acids: CASSSLQGNEKLFF. The CDR3 DNA is TGCGCCAGCAGCTCCTTACAGGGAAATGAAAAACTGTTTTTT. The full variable domain, rest sourced from reference TRBV5-1 and TRBJ1-4, is KAGVTQTPRYLIKTRGQQVTLSCSPISGHRSVSWYQQTPGQGLQFLFEYFSETQRNKGNFPGRFSGRQFSNSRSEMNVSTLELGDSALYLCASSSLQGNEKLFFGSGTQLSVL.

This clone was found a few times. The J gene is TRBJ2-5, the V gene TRBV19, with 8 positions matching TRBD2. Looked up from germline, CDR1 is LNHDA and CDR2 is SQIVND (reference sequence). The CDR3 has 16 residues. J gave up 5 bases and V 3 bases, and 11 bases lay outside the gene matches. This chain's CDR3 is CASSILPAGVGETQYF. The CDR3 region has the DNA TGTGCCAGTAGTATTCTTCCAGCGGGAGTGGGGGAGACCCAGTACTTC.